The present T cell receptor (beta chain) was sequenced within a study of blood T cells in healthy people across ages (dated by TCRdb to the mid-2010s). For the wider study: In model experiments, template switching captured about one uniquely barcoded TCR beta cDNA molecule for every two T cells. To track age-related changes in TCR beta repertoire diversity, the study relied on deep sequencing normalized with unique cDNA molecular identifiers. Four age groups were formed from the donors: young (average about 16 years), middle-aged (approximately 39), aged (under 70) and long-lived (around 82). To avoid experimental bias, donors of different ages were spread randomly across the sequencing lanes. Two additional independent replicas of 1 million unique cDNA reads from the same blood draw were analyzed for two donors (one aged 18 to 29 and one aged 80 or older).

Concerning this clonotype: Its antigen is currently not known. No per-base quality is available; no much larger clone lies one base away.

The donors were 40 or so Caucasian individuals from Russia, aged roughly 6 to 100 years, who were systemically healthy. Each donor gave approximately 10 milliliters of peripheral blood, collected into EDTA-treated Vacutainer tubes. PBMCs were isolated by Ficoll-Paque density-gradient centrifugation, with at least 6 million obtained per sample. Trizol reagent was used to extract total RNA from the PBMCs, yielding at least 5 micrograms per sample. The percentages of naive CD45RAhigh/CD27high T cells were determined by flow cytometry on a PBMC aliquot from every donor. Findings and caveats that apply to the study as a whole: Total diversity estimates from one million sequenced T cells were considered lower bounds and underestimates. Compared with the aged group, the long-lived group had more naive CD4+ T cells, fewer expanded clones and increased TCR diversity, a pattern suggesting age selection. There was a strong correlation between observed TCR beta diversity and the percentage of naive T cells measured by flow cytometry. Because the CMV infection status of the donors was unknown, age-related changes in expanded clonotypes may potentially have been confounded. Since profiling was done on bulk unsorted PBMCs, naive and antigen-experienced compartments could not be conclusively compared. As age increased, observed TCR beta diversity per million T cells dropped in a roughly linear way, and a significant reduction was already evident by age 40.

Libraries were built with 5' RACE. Sequencing instrument: Illumina HiSeq 2500. The second PCR ran for about 7 to 11 cycles and used a J-beta primer mix along with a sample-barcoded 5' primer. A unique molecular identifier was introduced onto each TCR beta cDNA molecule by a template-switch 5' adaptor carrying 12 random nucleotides. Each sample yielded at least 2.5 million CDR3-containing paired-end reads. The Mint cDNA synthesis kit, primed by a TRBC-specific oligonucleotide, was used to synthesize first-strand cDNA from all RNA. All cDNA was treated with uracil-DNA glycosylase and then went through a first 18-cycle PCR with the universal primers M1SS and BC2_uni_R. The study's processing was this. For normalization, 1 million high-quality reads, each with a distinct molecular identifier, were randomly selected from each sample. Reads sharing molecular identifiers were discarded rather than binned into consensus sequences. MiTCR, with a Q25 quality threshold and the strictest error-elimination algorithm, was used for CDR3 identification, clonotype clustering and error correction. A nonparametric unseen species model using Euler transformation provided a lower-bound estimate of total TCR beta diversity. TCRdb handled the public reads itself, with Q25 trimming in fastp and clone calling in MiXCR, and kept productive beta chains. Every CDR3 protein is listed once, alongside the most common genes and DNA of its rows. For this entry, the V and J calls and clone size follow TCRdb and not the study's own pipeline. For this sample the table gives about 830,000 distinct CDR3 sequences, of which around two thirds were detected only once. The ten largest clonotypes hold about a quarter of the sample.

From a lookup of the germline V gene, CDR1 and CDR2 are SNHLY and FYNNEI. The CDR3 goes from the cysteine to the phenylalanine over 14 residues. Kept here is only the CDR3 DNA, which spans 42 bases and is read in frame from base 1. V is reduced by 9 bases and J by 8 bases, leaving a spacing of 20 bases between them. This chain joins TRBV2 to TRBJ2-4; the D call is tentative, TRBD1 or TRBD2, as each matches 5 bases. This clonotype originated in a man aged 25-40 years in good health. Sample: blood. At the DNA level, the sequence is TGTGCCAGTTCTAGGGACCAAGGGACGGACATTCAGTACTTC. The translation is CASSRDQGTDIQYF.